One sample yielded the 27 T cell receptor beta chains listed below, sequenced in a study of a mutant IDH1 vaccine in newly diagnosed glioma. Profiled with immunoSEQ multiplex PCR; TCRdb holds only in-frame clones, not every one. The sample lists more than 35,000 clones, roughly four fifths occurring once. Time point denoted: week 47, end of study. A single vaccine dose contained 300 ug of mutant IDH1 20-mer peptide, and topical imiquimod was used with it. The antigens these receptors bind are not known. The sequenced sample was PBMCs, obtained from a glioma patient whose treatment included an IDH1 peptide vaccine. These receptors originate from a man aged 40-50 years with glioma.

J is TRBJ2-7 and V is TRBV5-6; perhaps TRBD1 as D (6 bases). Trimming left V 4 bases short and J 4 bases short, with 12 bases between. Germline V gives CDR1 SGHDT, CDR2 YYEEEE. The CDR3 has 13 residues. The CDR3 nucleotides are TGTGCCAGCAGCCCTGGAAGGGGGTACGAGCAGTACGTC. Translation: CASSPGRGYEQYV.

The chain carries TRBV6-5 and TRBJ1-5; unclear D gene. Germline loops: CDR1 MNHEY, CDR2 SVGAGI. The CDR3 is 15 amino acids. The V and J ends lost 2 bases and 0 bases respectively, with 8 bases between them. CDR3: CASSYGHGSNQPQHF. The CDR3 DNA reads TGTGCCAGCAGTTACGGCCACGGTAGCAATCAGCCCCAGCATTTT.

Points on this clone: Different DNA sequences within this sample yield the same CDR3. The CDR3 loop is CAGTGGAGNEQFF. The CDR3 nucleotides are TGTGCCGGGACGGGTGGGGCCGGCAATGAGCAGTTCTTC. The J gene is TRBJ2-1, the V gene TRBV6-6; the D gene could be TRBD1 or TRBD2 (5 bases each). Germline V gene sequence: CDR1 MNHNY, CDR2 SVGAGI (reference sequence). This CDR3 region has 13 residues. V dropped 11 bases and J dropped 6 bases, with 17 bases sitting between them.

The chain employs TRBV16 and TRBJ1-3; 7 nucleotides line up with TRBD1. Per the germline V gene, CDR1 is KGHSY and CDR2 is FQNENV. V dropped 4 bases and J dropped 4; count of bases not matched to a gene: 7. The CDR3 covers 15 residues. The CDR3 protein is CASSLGRDSGNTIYF. For the CDR3, the DNA is TGTGCCAGCAGCCTCGGTAGGGACAGCGGAAACACCATATATTTT.

With respect to this clone: One junction end disagrees with the germline gene, perhaps due to a read error. The chain combines TRBV5-1 with TRBJ2-4; 7 bases match TRBD1. This CDR3 is built from 14 residues. Germline CDR1 is SGHRS and CDR2 is YFSETQ. CDR3 nucleotides: TGCGCCAGCAGCTTGGACGGGACAGCCTCTTTACCGGTCTTC. Protein: CASSLDGTASLPVF. The full variable domain, its missing parts supplied by reference TRBV5-1 and TRBJ2-4, is KAGVTQTPRYLIKTRGQQVTLSCSPISGHRSVSWYQQTPGQGLQFLFEYFSETQRNKGNFPGRFSGRQFSNSRSEMNVSTLELGDSALYLCASSLDGTASLPVFGAGTRLSVL.

This rearrangement joins TRBV6-5 to TRBJ1-1; D is ambiguous. V gave up 2 bases and J gave up 1 base, with 5 bases separating them. Germline V gene data show CDR1 as MNHEY and CDR2 as SVGAGI. This CDR3 region has 13 residues. The chain's CDR3 is CASSYTENTEAFF. In DNA, the CDR3 is TGTGCCAGCAGTTACACAGAGAACACTGAAGCTTTCTTT.

The chain has TRBV11-3 and TRBJ2-1; 10 nucleotides agree with TRBD2. The length of the CDR3 is 16 residues. CDR1 is SGHNT and CDR2 is YENEEA in the germline V gene. The V and J ends lost 1 base and 2 bases, in that order; junction bases with no gene match: 2. The CDR3 sequence: CASSLVLAGAYNEQFF. The CDR3 coding sequence is TGTGCCAGCAGCTTAGTCCTAGCGGGGGCCTACAATGAGCAGTTCTTC. The full variable domain, in which reference TRBV11-3 and TRBJ2-1 provide the parts outside the CDR3, is EAGVVQSPRYKIIEKKQPVAFWCNPISGHNTLYWYLQNLGQGPELLIRYENEEAVDDSQLPKDRFSAERLKGVDSTLKIQPAELGDSAVYLCASSLVLAGAYNEQFFGPGTRLTVL.

The chain employs TRBV2 and TRBJ2-1; D might be TRBD2 (6 bases). Trimming cost V 5 bases and J 9 bases, with 11 bases left between them. The CDR3 has 12 residues. Germline V gives CDR1 SNHLY, CDR2 FYNNEI. This chain's CDR3 is CASSPTSAEQFF. CDR3 nucleotides: TGTGCCAGCAGTCCGACTAGTGCTGAGCAGTTCTTC.

V is TRBV7-9 and J is TRBJ2-7, with D perhaps matching TRBD1 or TRBD2 (5 bases each). CDR1 is SEHNR, CDR2 FQNEAQ, per germline (reference sequence). V lost 10 bases to trimming and J lost 3 bases, with 10 bases between them. CDR3 length: 11 residues. The CDR3 coding sequence is TGTGCCACCGGGGCTCTCTACGAGCAGTACTTC. Translated: CATGALYEQYF.

The DNA for the CDR3 is TGTGCCAGCAGCACCTTCGGGGCGGGAGGTTTCTACGAGCAGTACTTC. The encoded protein is CASSTFGAGGFYEQYF. This sequence joins TRBV11-2 and TRBJ2-7, with 8 positions matching TRBD2. The CDR3 runs 16 residues. Looked up from germline, CDR1 is SGHAT and CDR2 is FQNNGV. Trimming cost V 5 bases and J 3 bases; bases outside gene matches: 12.

V is TRBV5-1 and J is TRBJ2-1, with 9 bases aligning to TRBD2. The length of the CDR3 is 15 residues. V dropped 0 bases and J dropped 7; count of bases not matched to a gene: 5. Germline V gene data show CDR1 as SGHRS and CDR2 as YFSETQ. This CDR3 is CASSLALAGRNEQFF. The CDR3 DNA sequence: TGCGCCAGCAGCTTGGCCCTAGCGGGACGGAATGAGCAGTTCTTC.

This clone has a single count. This chain connects TRBV6-1 to TRBJ1-5; 7 bases agree with TRBD1. The CDR3 contains 15 residues. With 8 bases clipped from V and 3 bases from J, the junction kept 10 bases outside the gene matches. Per germline, CDR1 MNHNS and CDR2 SASEGT. CDR3 protein: CASLRGQRTNQPQHF. The CDR3 DNA is TGTGCCAGCCTGCGGGGACAGAGAACCAATCAGCCCCAGCATTTT.

V and J are TRBV6-1 and TRBJ1-2, with D perhaps TRBD1 (5 bases). Trimming cost V 1 base and J 3 bases, with 9 bases left between them. The CDR3 has 14 amino acids. CDR1 is MNHNS and CDR2 is SASEGT in the germline V gene. The CDR3 sequence: CASSEDRGDYGYTF. CDR3 DNA: TGTGCCAGCAGTGAAGACCGAGGGGACTATGGCTACACCTTC.

This rearrangement joins TRBV11-3 to TRBJ2-5, with TRBD2 as a possible D gene (6 bases). Germline V CDR1 and CDR2: SGHNT, YENEEA. This CDR3 is 15 amino acids long. V was cut by 1 base and J by 0 bases, with 9 bases left in between. CDR3 in DNA: TGTGCCAGCAGCTTAGGGGCGGGAAACCAAGAGACCCAGTACTTC. It is translated as CASSLGAGNQETQYF.

CDR3 region: CASSEGTGGPCEQYV. CDR3 in DNA: TGTGCCAGCAGTGAAGGGACAGGGGGTCCTTGCGAGCAGTACGTC. This chain joins TRBV2 and TRBJ2-7, with 10 bases aligning to TRBD1. The V segment lost 1 base and the J segment 6 bases; nucleotides outside the gene matches: 6. The length of the CDR3 is 15 residues. Germline values: CDR1 SNHLY, CDR2 FYNNEI.

The CDR3 is CASSPQDGSSYNEQFF. In nucleotides, the CDR3 is TGTGCCAGCAGCCCCCAAGATGGGAGCTCCTACAATGAGCAGTTCTTC. V and J are TRBV7-7 and TRBJ2-1; perhaps TRBD2 as D (5 bases). The CDR3 is 16 amino acids. The germline CDR1 and CDR2 sequences are SSHAT and FNYEAQ (reference sequence). The V gene lost 5 bases and the J gene lost 0 bases, with 14 bases spanning the gap. The full variable domain, with the rest looked up from reference TRBV7-7 and TRBJ2-1, is GAGVSQSPRYKVTKRGQDVTLRCDPISSHATLYWYQQALGQGPEFLTYFNYEAQPDKSGLPSDRFSAERPEGSISTLTIQRTEQRDSAMYRCASSPQDGSSYNEQFFGPGTRLTVL.

V is TRBV9 and J is TRBJ2-1, with 7 bases that match TRBD2. V was clipped by 0 bases and J by 4 bases; unmatched bases: 4. Looked up from germline, CDR1 is SGDLS and CDR2 is YYNGEE. This CDR3 has 15 amino acids. CDR3 sequence (DNA): TGTGCCAGCAGCGTAGGCGGGAGAGGGTACAATGAGCAGTTCTTC. It translates to CASSVGGRGYNEQFF. The full variable domain, with the rest looked up from reference TRBV9 and TRBJ2-1, is DSGVTQTPKHLITATGQRVTLRCSPRSGDLSVYWYQQSLDQGLQFLIQYYNGEERAKGNILERFSAQQFPDLHSELNLSSLELGDSALYFCASSVGGRGYNEQFFGPGTRLTVL.

This rearrangement joins TRBV19 to TRBJ2-7, with D possibly matching TRBD1 (5 bases). The germline CDR1 and CDR2 sequences are LNHDA and SQIVND (reference sequence). Trimming left V 5 bases short and J 2 bases short, with 10 bases between. The length of the CDR3 is 13 residues. Written as DNA, the CDR3 is TGTGCCAGTAGTGCCAGGGTTGCCTACGAGCAGTACTTC. Protein sequence: CASSARVAYEQYF. The full variable domain, its missing parts supplied by reference TRBV19 and TRBJ2-7, is DGGITQSPKYLFRKEGQNVTLSCEQNLNHDAMYWYRQDPGQGLRLIYYSQIVNDFQKGDIAEGYSVSREKKESFPLTVTSAQKNPTAFYLCASSARVAYEQYFGPGTRLTVT.

This clone was counted a few times. The rearrangement joins TRBV5-1 to TRBJ1-2; 8 bases map to TRBD1. The CDR3 consists of 13 residues. V trimming: 6 bases; J trimming: 7 bases; junction bases outside the gene matches: 8. CDR1 is SGHRS and CDR2 is YFSETQ in the germline V gene. For the CDR3, the DNA is TGCGCCAGCACCATAGGACAGGGAGGTGGCTACACCTTC. As protein: CASTIGQGGGYTF. Looking up the rest from reference TRBV5-1 and TRBJ1-2 gives the full variable domain: KAGVTQTPRYLIKTRGQQVTLSCSPISGHRSVSWYQQTPGQGLQFLFEYFSETQRNKGNFPGRFSGRQFSNSRSEMNVSTLELGDSALYLCASTIGQGGGYTFGSGTRLTVV.

This clone occurred a few times. V gene TRBV7-6 combines with J gene TRBJ1-2; D gene ambiguous. CDR1 is SGHVS and CDR2 is FNYEAQ in the germline V gene. V was clipped by 5 bases and J by 0 bases, with 10 bases between them. This CDR3 comprises 14 residues. CDR3 in DNA: TGTGCCAGCAGCATGGCCCCAGCTAACTATGGCTACACCTTC. This sequence encodes CASSMAPANYGYTF. The variable domain in full, with the rest retrieved from reference TRBV7-6 and TRBJ1-2, is GAGVSQSPRYKVTKRGQDVALRCDPISGHVSLYWYRQALGQGPEFLTYFNYEAQQDKSGLPNDRFSAERPEGSISTLTIQRTEQRDSAMYRCASSMAPANYGYTFGSGTRLTVV.

This clone was found once. CDR3 sequence reads: CASGLGTGTFF. In DNA form, the CDR3 reads TGTGCTAGTGGTTTGGGGACCGGGACGTTCTTC. This chain joins TRBV12-5 and TRBJ2-1, with D possibly being TRBD1 or TRBD2 (5 bases each). The germline V and J ends were trimmed by 1 base and 15 bases, with 10 bases remaining between them. Germline V gene sequence: CDR1 LGHNT, CDR2 FRNRAP. CDR3 length: 11 residues.

The chain combines TRBV10-1 with TRBJ2-3, with 8 bases lining up with TRBD2. The J segment lost 1 base and the V segment lost 9 bases, leaving 6 bases of the junction unmatched. The germline V gene has CDR1 WNHNN and CDR2 SYGVQD (reference sequence). The CDR3 sequence is 14 residues long. The CDR3 DNA reads as TGCGCCAGTCAACTAGCGGTGGGCACAGATACGCAGTATTTT. This translates into CASQLAVGTDTQYF.

The V call is TRBV2, the J call TRBJ1-5, with a weak D call TRBD1 (5 bases). With 8 bases removed from V and 0 bases from J, the gap between germline ends came to 14 bases. CDR3 length equals 15 residues. The germline V gene encodes CDR1 SNHLY and CDR2 FYNNEI. The CDR3 DNA sequence: TGTGCCAGCCAGACACAGGCTGATAGCAATCAGCCCCAGCATTTT. Protein product: CASQTQADSNQPQHF.

This rearrangement joins TRBV21-1 to TRBJ2-7; the table's D call, TRBD2, was not checked against the DNA. TRBV21-1 is deemed a pseudogene. This CDR3 is built from 11 residues. CDR3: CASLAGNEQYV. The CDR3 DNA is TGTGCCAGCTTAGCGGGAAACGAGCAGTACGTC.

The CDR3 protein is CASRSSPGSYEQYF. In DNA form, the CDR3 reads TGCGCCAGCAGATCGTCCCCGGGATCCTACGAGCAGTACTTC. The V call is TRBV5-1, the J call TRBJ2-7, with D possibly being TRBD2 (5 bases). CDR3 size: 14 residues. Germline V CDR1 and CDR2: SGHRS, YFSETQ. The V and J ends lost 5 bases and 1 base respectively, with 13 bases between them.

This chain uses TRBV6-6 with TRBJ2-2; 11 bases are shared with TRBD1. Germline V gives CDR1 MNHNY, CDR2 SVGAGI (reference sequence). CDR3 length: 14 residues. V shed 4 bases, J shed 6 bases, and the junction held 1 base outside the gene matches. CDR3 loop: CASSWTGGPGELFF. The CDR3 DNA sequence: TGTGCCAGCAGTTGGACAGGGGGCCCCGGGGAGCTGTTTTTT.

This sequence joins TRBV2 and TRBJ2-1; no clear D gene. The V end lost 3 bases, the J end lost 6 bases, and 9 bases lay between the germline ends. There are 13 residues in the CDR3. Germline assignment: CDR1 SNHLY and CDR2 FYNNEI. DNA of the CDR3: TGTGCCAGCAGTGACCTGACGAGCAATGAGCAGTTCTTC. It yields the protein CASSDLTSNEQFF. Full variable domain (rest looked up from reference TRBV2 and TRBJ2-1): EPEVTQTPSHQVTQMGQEVILRCVPISNHLYFYWYRQILGQKVEFLVSFYNNEISEKSEIFDDQFSVERPDGSNFTLKIRSTKLEDSAMYFCASSDLTSNEQFFGPGTRLTVL.